The 14 T cell receptor beta chains listed next were all sequenced from one sample in a study of graft-versus-host responses after intestinal transplantation. Plated together were 200,000 CFSE-labeled responder cells and 200,000 irradiated, violet-dye-labeled stimulator cells. Generated by immunoSEQ multiplex PCR, the TCRdb table keeps only in-frame clones and is missing some. This sample carries 8,500 to 11,000 clones, 36% of them seen once, and the ten largest clones take roughly an eighth. Specimen: alloreactive CD8+ T cells from a mixed lymphocyte reaction culture, collected before intestinal transplant. Subset specified: CFSE-low proliferating T cells sorted from roughly 6-day pre-transplant mixed lymphocyte reaction (GvH or HvG direction). Receptor source: a human patient who received an intestinal transplant.

The rearrangement uses TRBV18 and TRBJ2-3; D gene uncertain. Germline V CDR1 and CDR2: KGHSH, LQKENI. The CDR3 has 12 amino acids. V was clipped by 1 base and J by 10 bases, with 9 bases between them. CDR3 in amino acids: CASSPRRYAQYF. The CDR3 nucleotides read TGTGCCAGCTCACCACGCCGGTATGCGCAGTATTTT.

The sample holds a few counts of this clone. The genes are TRBV6-1 and TRBJ2-7, with TRBD1 as a possible D gene (6 bases). Germline V gene sequence: CDR1 MNHNS, CDR2 SASEGT. V lost 3 bases and J lost 6, with 15 bases in between. CDR3 size: 14 residues. DNA of the CDR3: TGTGCCAGCAGTGACGCAGGGGACCATAGCGAGCAGTACTTC. Translated: CASSDAGDHSEQYF.

In this sample, this clone turned up a few times. V usage is TRBV21-1 and J usage is TRBJ2-6; the table's D call of TRBD1 was not tested on the DNA. TRBV21-1 is an annotated pseudogene. The CDR3 has 18 amino acids. The CDR3 sequence is CATLPRDSESSGANVLTF. The CDR3 DNA follows: TGTGCCACGTTACCCCGGGACAGTGAGAGCTCTGGGGCCAACGTCCTGACTTTC.

The chain has TRBV30 and TRBJ1-4; D is possibly TRBD1 (6 bases). The germline V gene has CDR1 GTSNPN and CDR2 SVGIG (reference sequence). V lost 8 bases and J lost 7, with 14 bases in between. The CDR3 covers 12 residues. CDR3 protein: CATRDNFEKLFF. The CDR3 bases are TGTGCCACCCGGGACAATTTTGAAAAACTGTTTTTT.

This rearrangement joins TRBV4-1 to TRBJ1-6, with a possible D match to TRBD1 (5 bases). This CDR3 is built from 17 residues. The germline gives CDR1 MGHRA, CDR2 YSYEKL. Trimming shortened V by 5 bases and J by 3 bases, and 17 bases separated the two germline ends. The CDR3 loop reads CASSSKRRDVYNSPLHF. DNA for the CDR3: TGCGCCAGCAGCTCCAAGCGGCGGGACGTCTATAATTCACCCCTCCACTTT.

By frequency in the sample, this clone is medium-sized. This chain uses TRBV18 with TRBJ1-2; the match to TRBD1 covers 7 bases. Looked up from germline, CDR1 is KGHSH and CDR2 is LQKENI. The length of the CDR3 is 14 residues. The V and J ends lost 3 bases and 4 bases, in that order; junction bases with no gene match: 5. The CDR3 DNA reads TGTGCCAGCTCACCCAAAGCAGGGGGCTATGGCTACACCTTC. This codes for CASSPKAGGYGYTF.

The CDR3 loop is CASSWDYQRADTQYF. The DNA of the CDR3 is TGCGCCAGCAGCTGGGACTACCAAAGGGCAGATACGCAGTATTTT. The J gene is TRBJ2-3, the V gene TRBV4-1; 7 bases line up with TRBD2. The CDR3 has 15 amino acids. Germline-derived CDR1 and CDR2 are MGHRA and YSYEKL. V was clipped by 5 bases and J by 4 bases; unmatched bases: 9.

This rearrangement joins TRBV4-1 to TRBJ2-7, with 7 bases that match TRBD1. CDR1 is MGHRA and CDR2 is YSYEKL in the germline V gene. This CDR3 has 15 residues. J was trimmed by 2 bases and V by 4 bases; bases with no gene match: 8. The CDR3 loop reads CASSPMDRSPYEQYF. DNA of the CDR3: TGCGCCAGCAGCCCAATGGACAGGAGCCCCTACGAGCAGTACTTC.

The chain couples TRBV13 to TRBJ2-3; 7 nucleotides agree with TRBD2. The CDR3 is made up of 15 amino acids. With V trimmed by 5 bases and J by 6 bases, 11 bases remained unmatched. In germline, CDR1 is PRHDT, CDR2 FYEKMQ (reference sequence). The DNA of the CDR3 is TGTGCCAGCAGCGCCGTCTCGCGGCGGGGGGATACGCAGTATTTT. Its translation is CASSAVSRRGDTQYF.

This clone is labeled as medium-sized (0.01 to 0.1%). V usage is TRBV30 and J usage is TRBJ2-7, with TRBD1 identical over 10 bases. The J segment lost 6 bases and the V segment lost 5 bases, leaving 10 bases of the junction unmatched. CDR1 is GTSNPN and CDR2 is SVGIG in the germline V gene (reference sequence). CDR3 length: 14 residues. This CDR3 is CAWDLGQGHLEQYF. In DNA, the CDR3 is TGTGCCTGGGACCTGGGACAGGGGCACCTCGAGCAGTACTTC.

This sequence joins TRBV5-1 and TRBJ1-1; 7 bases fit TRBD1. The CDR3 is made up of 17 amino acids. J was trimmed by 0 bases and V by 3 bases; bases with no gene match: 11. Looked up from germline, CDR1 is SGHRS and CDR2 is YFSETQ. The CDR3 protein is CASSSPWDRPMNTEAFF. The CDR3 coding sequence is TGCGCCAGCAGCTCCCCCTGGGACAGACCCATGAACACTGAAGCTTTCTTT. The full variable domain, with the rest looked up from reference TRBV5-1 and TRBJ1-1, is KAGVTQTPRYLIKTRGQQVTLSCSPISGHRSVSWYQQTPGQGLQFLFEYFSETQRNKGNFPGRFSGRQFSNSRSEMNVSTLELGDSALYLCASSSPWDRPMNTEAFFGQGTRLTVV.

The rearrangement links TRBV27 to TRBJ2-7; 7 bases line up with TRBD1. Trimming cost V 5 bases and J 6 bases; bases outside gene matches: 13. Germline CDR1 is MNHEY and CDR2 is SMNVEV (reference sequence). CDR3 length: 15 residues. CDR3 protein: CASSPRGDSLSEQYF. Written as DNA, the CDR3 is TGTGCCAGCAGTCCTCGTGGGGACAGTCTTTCCGAGCAGTACTTC.

The table lists this clone with a few counts. The rearrangement joins TRBV6-4 to TRBJ2-3; TRBD2 is a possible D gene (6 bases). Trimming shortened V by 0 bases and J by 8 bases, and 12 bases separated the two germline ends. The CDR3 is made up of 14 amino acids. Germline V gives CDR1 MRHNA, CDR2 SNTAGT. CDR3 sequence reads: CASSDSLGGGTQYF. CDR3 in DNA: TGTGCCAGCAGTGACTCCCTCGGGGGAGGTACGCAGTATTTT.

The V call is TRBV27, the J call TRBJ2-1; 7 positions agree with TRBD2. The CDR3 spans 15 residues. Germline CDR1 reads MNHEY; CDR2 reads SMNVEV (reference sequence). V shed 4 bases, J shed 2 bases, and the junction held 5 bases outside the gene matches. The CDR3 loop is CASSSGTMPYNEQFF. The CDR3, as DNA: TGTGCCAGCAGTTCCGGGACTATGCCCTACAATGAGCAGTTCTTC.